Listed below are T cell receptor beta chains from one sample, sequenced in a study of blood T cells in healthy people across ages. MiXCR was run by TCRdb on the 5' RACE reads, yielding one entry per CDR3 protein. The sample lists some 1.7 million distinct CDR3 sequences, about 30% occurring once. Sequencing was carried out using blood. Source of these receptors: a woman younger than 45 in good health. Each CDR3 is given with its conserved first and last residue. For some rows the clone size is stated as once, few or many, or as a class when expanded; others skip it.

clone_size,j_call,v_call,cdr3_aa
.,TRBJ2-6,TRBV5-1,CASSLATGTGANVRTF
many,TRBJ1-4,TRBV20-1,CSAWTVDEKLFF
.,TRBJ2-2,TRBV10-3,CAISEERPGELFF
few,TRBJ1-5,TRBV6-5,CASSSLGTGGNRVGNQPQHF
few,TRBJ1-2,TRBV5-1,CASTNTDSYGYTF
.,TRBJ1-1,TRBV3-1,CASSQEPLQAFF
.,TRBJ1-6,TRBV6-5,CASSRQGLDSPLHF
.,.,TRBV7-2,CACSLEWAGAYEQYF
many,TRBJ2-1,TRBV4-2,CASSHSSQNNEQFF
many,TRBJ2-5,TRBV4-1,CASSQVKDASGGETQYF
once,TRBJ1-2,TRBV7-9,CASSLEPHRGLDGYTF
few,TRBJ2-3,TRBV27,CASNGVNTQYF
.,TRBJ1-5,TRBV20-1,CSAREGTTNQPQHF
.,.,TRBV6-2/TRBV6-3,CASNQGCEQYF
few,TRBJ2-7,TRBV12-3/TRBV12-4,CVSSREWSSYEQYF
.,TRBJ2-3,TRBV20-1,CSARRDPPDTQYF
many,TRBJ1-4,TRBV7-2,CASSFTLGHGDEKLFF
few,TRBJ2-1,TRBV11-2,CASTTYSGGANEQFF
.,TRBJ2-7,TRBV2,CASKGQGDERYF
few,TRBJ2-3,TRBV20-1,CSARDPGVNTDTQYF
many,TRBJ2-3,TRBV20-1,CSAIAGPRHTQYF
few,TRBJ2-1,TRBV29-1,CSEAEGSNEQFF
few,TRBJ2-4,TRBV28,CASSWGGSKNIQYF
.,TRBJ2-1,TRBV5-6,CASSLFGVSQLDEQFF
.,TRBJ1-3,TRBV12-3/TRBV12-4,CASRDFAGNTIYF
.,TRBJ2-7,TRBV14,CASSQIGFEQYF
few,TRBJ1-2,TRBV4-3,CASSQDLRPGGNDGYTF
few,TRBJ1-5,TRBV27,CASSLGQLSNQPQHF
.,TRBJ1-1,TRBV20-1,CSAGDRALNTEAFF
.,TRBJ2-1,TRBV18,CASSPPVVYNEQFF
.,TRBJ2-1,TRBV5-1,CASSFNTVVEEQFF
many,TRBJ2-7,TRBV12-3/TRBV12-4,CASSFTDNRHYEQYF